This entry is about one T cell receptor beta chain. Per individual sample, total RNA of at least 6 micrograms was extracted. PCR was performed a second time for roughly 7 to 12 cycles using a sample-barcoded 5' primer and a J-beta primer mix. TCRdb processed the 5' RACE reads anew with MiXCR; each CDR3 protein has one entry. The data hold 550,000 to 650,000 distinct CDR3 sequences, with 25% to 35% observed a single time. This record belongs to a study of blood T cells in healthy people across ages. Germline values: CDR1 DFQATT, CDR2 SNEGSKA (reference sequence). This CDR3 is built from 12 residues. V was trimmed by 3 bases and J by 4 bases, leaving 9 bases between them. Another study also made use of these data, one on T cells of mothers and their children. Per that paper: Maternal samples each gave over 9.5 million TCR beta CDR3 reads, and child samples approximately 3 million each.

The J gene is TRBJ2-5, the V gene TRBV20-1; D not resolved. Sequencing used blood. The TCR was taken from a boy younger than 10 in good health. Here the CDR3 reads CSASYQIETQYF. The CDR3 DNA sequence: TGCAGTGCTAGTTACCAGATAGAGACCCAGTACTTC.